Shown below are 29 T cell receptor beta chains from a single sample sequenced in a study of prognosis after radiotherapy for stage I lung cancer. By two-round multiplex PCR, the TCR beta CDR3 was amplified from genomic DNA. For every TRBV and TRBJ gene, a specific primer was used in first-round PCR. TCRdb fed the multiplex PCR reads into MiXCR, producing one record per CDR3 protein. The sample comprises tens of thousands of distinct CDR3 sequences, around 32% of which are singletons, and roughly 34% rests with the top ten. The sequences come from PBMCs, collected before or after stereotactic body radiation therapy (not recorded which). The receptors here all came from a donor aged 50 or older with non-small cell lung cancer.

This clonotype was seen many times. The chain couples TRBV10-3 to TRBJ1-5, with TRBD1 matching over 9 bases. The CDR3 sequence is 17 residues long. Germline assignment: CDR1 ENHRY and CDR2 SYGVKD. The trim removed 7 bases at V and 4 bases at J, leaving 14 bases unmatched. In nucleotides, the CDR3 is TGTGCCATCATGGTGCGGGACAGGGATATTCGAAATCAGCCCCAGCATTTT. Translated, it gives CAIMVRDRDIRNQPQHF.

This clonotype was found many times. The chain combines TRBV28 with TRBJ1-4; tentative D call: TRBD1 (5 bases). The germline CDR1 and CDR2 sequences are MDHEN and SYDVKM. The length of the CDR3 is 16 residues. Between the trimmed V and J ends, which lost 1 base and 1 base, there was a span of 10 bases. The CDR3 loop reads CASSLFGARTNEKLFF. The DNA of the CDR3 is TGTGCCAGCAGTTTATTCGGGGCGCGAACTAATGAAAAACTGTTTTTT.

The chain employs TRBV11-2 and TRBJ1-4; D perhaps matches TRBD1 (5 bases). CDR1 and CDR2 (germline): SGHAT, FQNNGV. Trimming pared 5 bases from V and 5 bases from J, leaving 24 bases between. The CDR3 is 18 residues long. CDR3: CASSLYPTEGIRNEKLFF. The CDR3 bases are TGTGCCAGCAGCCTTTACCCGACAGAGGGGATTCGAAATGAAAAACTGTTTTTT. Combining the CDR3 with reference TRBV11-2 and TRBJ1-4 gives the whole variable domain EAGVAQSPRYKIIEKRQSVAFWCNPISGHATLYWYQQILGQGPKLLIQFQNNGVVDDSQLPKDRFSAERLKGVDSTLKIQPAKLEDSAVYLCASSLYPTEGIRNEKLFFGSGTQLSVL.

This clonotype was seen at least ten times. V gene TRBV12-5 combines with J gene TRBJ2-5; TRBD2 matches 11 bases. CDR3 size: 16 residues. Trimming removed 6 bases from V and 5 bases from J; junction bases left unmatched: 11. CDR1 LGHNT and CDR2 FRNRAP come from the germline V gene. The CDR3 here is CASGTTSGNTYETQYF. CDR3 nucleotides: TGTGCTAGTGGCACGACTAGCGGGAACACGTATGAGACCCAGTACTTC.

A remark on this clonotype: At one end, the junction sequence differs from germline, possibly due to a read error. The chain carries TRBV2 and TRBJ2-7; 7 nucleotides line up with TRBD2. This CDR3 has 13 amino acids. The germline CDR1 and CDR2 sequences are SNHLY and FYNNEI. CDR3 residues: CASSHGEGNEKYF. DNA for the CDR3: TGTGCCAGCAGCCACGGGGAGGGGAACGAGAAGTACTTT.

This clonotype was detected ten times or more. The chain combines TRBV10-3 with TRBJ1-5; D remains unclear. V was trimmed by 0 bases and J by 1 base, leaving 13 bases between them. The germline V gene encodes CDR1 ENHRY and CDR2 SYGVKD. The CDR3 sequence is 17 residues long. DNA of the CDR3: TGTGCCATCAGTGAGTCAGGAAAGGGATGGAGCAATCAGCCCCAGCATTTT. Translating it yields CAISESGKGWSNQPQHF.

This clonotype was found many times. This chain joins TRBV6-1 and TRBJ2-3, with 7 positions matching TRBD2. V was pared by 5 bases and J by 7 bases, with 9 bases of the junction left unmatched. From germline, CDR1 is MNHNS and CDR2 SASEGT. The CDR3 spans 14 residues. This CDR3 is CASSPPGGPNTQYF. DNA for the CDR3: TGTGCCAGCAGTCCTCCGGGAGGCCCCAATACGCAGTATTTT.

Comment on this clonotype: A read error is possible here, since a much larger clone lies one base away. This chain connects TRBV28 to TRBJ1-1, with D possibly TRBD1 on 5 matching bases. The germline gives CDR1 MDHEN, CDR2 SYDVKM. The CDR3 is 13 amino acids. Trimming removed 8 bases from V and 4 bases from J, with 14 bases in between. CDR3 protein: CASGEGKGTEAFF. In DNA form, the CDR3 reads TGTGCCAGCGGGGAGGGGAAGGGCACTGAAGCTTTCTTT.

The chain couples TRBV12-3 or TRBV12-4 to TRBJ1-1; D possibly corresponds to TRBD1 (5 bases). The ends were cut back, 5 bases at V and 11 bases at J, with 18 bases in the middle. This CDR3 is 13 amino acids long. The chain's CDR3 is CASSPNAGGAAFF. The CDR3, as DNA: TGTGCCAGCAGTCCGAACGCGGGGGGTGCTGCTTTCTTT.

A note on this clonotype: One base separates it from a far larger clone, so it is likely a read error. The CDR3 sequence: CASRSVYEQYF. CDR3 DNA sequence: TGTGCCAGCAGGTCGGTTTACGAGCAGTACTTC. The chain carries TRBV6-8 and TRBJ2-7; D not resolved. The CDR3 totals 11 residues. Germline-derived CDR1 and CDR2 are MNHGY and SAAAGT. Trimming cost V 6 bases and J 4 bases, with 7 bases left between them.

As to this clonotype: A read error is likely here: a far larger clone is one base away. The chain couples TRBV6-2 or TRBV6-3 to TRBJ2-2; maybe TRBD2 (7 bases). This CDR3 contains 15 residues. In germline, CDR1 is MNHEY, CDR2 SVGEGT. Trimming shortened V by 4 bases and J by 8 bases, and 17 bases separated the two germline ends. DNA for the CDR3: TGTGCCAGCAGTTGGGGGGGGCGCAGGAAAGGGGAGCTGTTTTTT. Its protein product is CASSWGGRRKGELFF.

This clonotype was detected many times. This chain joins TRBV20-1 and TRBJ1-1, with D possibly TRBD1 on 6 matching bases. The CDR3 spans 15 residues. With 5 bases removed from V and 6 bases from J, the gap between germline ends came to 22 bases. Germline V gene data show CDR1 as DFQATT and CDR2 as SNEGSKA (reference sequence). The CDR3 spells CSASLTGFSDAEAFF. Here the CDR3 DNA reads TGCAGTGCTTCCCTAACAGGGTTTAGCGACGCTGAAGCTTTCTTT.

Concerning this clonotype: This may come from a read error, since a much larger clone is one base off. The chain carries TRBV5-6 and TRBJ1-5; 8 positions agree with TRBD1. Per germline, CDR1 SGHDT and CDR2 YYEEEE. The CDR3 sequence is 12 residues long. The chain's CDR3 is CASSLAQGAQNF. The CDR3 DNA reads as TGTGCCAGCAGCTTGGCGCAGGGGGCCCAGAATTTT.

The chain combines TRBV12-3 or TRBV12-4 with TRBJ1-1, with a weak D call TRBD1 (6 bases). The CDR3 has 13 amino acids. The V end lost 6 bases, the J end lost 5 bases, and 13 bases lay between the germline ends. The CDR3: CASRTGAGTEAFF. The DNA of the CDR3 is TGTGCCAGCAGGACGGGGGCTGGGACTGAAGCTTTCTTT.

This clonotype was detected ten times or more. The chain joins TRBV20-1 to TRBJ2-3; D remains unclear. Trimming shortened V by 5 bases and J by 6 bases, and 12 bases separated the two germline ends. The germline V gene encodes CDR1 DFQATT and CDR2 SNEGSKA (reference sequence). The CDR3 length is 12 residues. This CDR3 reads CSALATLDTQYF. CDR3 DNA: TGCAGTGCTTTGGCCACGCTCGATACGCAGTATTTT.

Ten or more counts support this clonotype. The chain recombines TRBV15 with TRBJ1-2; D not certain. CDR3 size: 12 residues. CDR1 is LNHNV and CDR2 is YYDKDF in the germline V gene (reference sequence). The V end was cut by 4 bases, the J end by 8 bases, with 11 bases between. CDR3 sequence reads: CATSKEDVGYTF. The CDR3 nucleotides read TGTGCCACCAGCAAAGAGGATGTAGGCTACACCTTC.

This clonotype was seen ten or more times. V gene TRBV19 combines with J gene TRBJ2-1, with 9 bases lining up with TRBD1. CDR1 and CDR2 (germline): LNHDA, SQIVND (reference sequence). V lost 3 bases, J lost 7 bases, and 10 bases stayed unmatched. The CDR3 consists of 16 residues. CDR3 residues: CASSILTGGFLNEQFF. The CDR3 nucleotides read TGTGCCAGTAGTATTTTAACAGGGGGCTTTCTAAATGAGCAGTTCTTC.

Ten or more counts support this clonotype. J is TRBJ1-5 and V is TRBV27; D gene unclear. From germline, CDR1 is MNHEY and CDR2 SMNVEV (reference sequence). V shed 2 bases and J shed 6 bases, with 8 bases lying between them. This CDR3 comprises 13 residues. CDR3: CASSLTQGQPQHF. CDR3 bases: TGTGCCAGCAGTTTAACGCAAGGTCAGCCCCAGCATTTT.

The sample holds many counts of this clonotype. This sequence joins TRBV6-5 and TRBJ1-2; D is undetermined. Trimming removed 4 bases at V and 0 bases at J, with 9 bases between. Germline CDR1 reads MNHEY; CDR2 reads SVGAGI. The CDR3 totals 14 residues. The CDR3 sequence: CASSLTDSNYGYTF. CDR3 nucleotides: TGTGCCAGCAGTTTGACGGATTCTAACTATGGCTACACCTTC.

In its sample, this clonotype was seen once. With a far larger clone one base away, a read error is the likely cause. The chain joins TRBV6-9 to TRBJ1-5; D is uncertain. Trimming stripped 3 bases from V and 5 bases from J, with 11 bases between. The CDR3 spans 14 residues. Looked up from germline, CDR1 is MNHGY and CDR2 is SVAAGI. In DNA, the CDR3 is TGTGCCAGCAGTTACATAGGGTTTTATCAGCCCCAGCATTTT. Protein sequence: CASSYIGFYQPQHF.

This clonotype was counted ten times or more. This chain uses TRBV12-3 or TRBV12-4 with TRBJ2-1, with D possibly TRBD1 on 5 matching bases. The CDR3 loop spans 15 amino acids. The V and J ends lost 4 bases and 2 bases respectively, with 12 bases between them. CDR3 nucleotide sequence: TGTGCCAGCAGTTATGGGGAAGGGGCCTACAATGAGCAGTTCTTC. This gives the protein CASSYGEGAYNEQFF.

In its sample, this clonotype was seen many times. CDR3 DNA sequence: TGTGCCAGCAGCCGAAGGGGGTACGAGCAGTACTTC. Its protein is CASSRRGYEQYF. The chain employs TRBV5-6 and TRBJ2-7; tentatively, D is TRBD1 (6 bases). CDR1 SGHDT and CDR2 YYEEEE come from the germline V gene. This CDR3 contains 12 residues. The V gene lost 4 bases and the J gene lost 4 bases, with 9 bases spanning the gap. Full variable domain (missing parts from reference TRBV5-6 and TRBJ2-7): DAGVTQSPTHLIKTRGQQVTLRCSPKSGHDTVSWYQQALGQGPQFIFQYYEEEERQRGNFPDRFSGHQFPNYSSELNVNALLLGDSALYLCASSRRGYEQYFGPGTRLTVT.

This clonotype has a handful of counts. Given a far larger clone just one base away, this is likely a sequencing read error. This rearrangement joins TRBV6-4 to TRBJ2-1, with D maybe TRBD2 (5 bases). In germline, CDR1 is MRHNA, CDR2 SNTAGT. The V gene lost 5 bases and the J gene lost 4 bases, with 6 bases spanning the gap. This CDR3 spans 12 amino acids. CDR3 DNA sequence: TGTGCCAGCAGTTGCGGGTACAATGAGCAGTTCTTC. It codes for CASSCGYNEQFF.

The CDR3 spells CASRGQGELYRYTF. CDR3 nucleotide sequence: TGTGCCAGCAGGGGACAGGGGGAACTATATCGCTACACCTTC. The chain is built from TRBV9 and TRBJ1-2, with 11 bases identical to TRBD1. J lost 9 bases, V lost 5 bases, and 9 bases had no gene match. The CDR3 covers 14 residues. Germline loops: CDR1 SGDLS, CDR2 YYNGEE. Looking up the rest from reference TRBV9 and TRBJ1-2 gives the full variable domain: DSGVTQTPKHLITATGQRVTLRCSPRSGDLSVYWYQQSLDQGLQFLIQYYNGEERAKGNILERFSAQQFPDLHSELNLSSLELGDSALYFCASRGQGELYRYTFGSGTRLTVV.

Ten or more counts support this clonotype. This chain connects TRBV15 to TRBJ2-6; D uncertain. The CDR3 length is 17 residues. V was clipped by 0 bases and J by 4 bases, with 13 bases between them. Per germline, CDR1 LNHNV and CDR2 YYDKDF (reference sequence). The CDR3 DNA is TGTGCCACCAGCAGAGATAGGTGGGAATCAGGGGCCAACGTCCTGACTTTC. It codes for CATSRDRWESGANVLTF.

About this clonotype: One base away lies a much larger clone, so this may be a sequencing read error. J is TRBJ2-3 and V is TRBV3-1; 11 bases line up with TRBD2. J gave up 3 bases and V 5 bases, and 10 bases lay outside the gene matches. The CDR3 loop spans 17 amino acids. Germline V gene sequence: CDR1 LGHDT, CDR2 YNNKEL (reference sequence). This chain's CDR3 is CASSTLTSGSGTDTQYF. The CDR3 region has the DNA TGTGCCAGCAGCACTTTAACTAGCGGGAGTGGAACAGATACGCAGTATTTT.

Turning to this clonotype: A read error may explain this, as a much larger clone is one base away. The chain recombines TRBV29-1 with TRBJ2-3, with 7 bases identical to TRBD2. V dropped 1 base and J dropped 2; count of bases not matched to a gene: 6. The CDR3 covers 15 residues. Per the germline V gene, CDR1 is SQVTM and CDR2 is ANQGSEA. The CDR3 sequence: CSVEALAVTTDTQYF. Here the CDR3 DNA reads TGCAGCGTTGAAGCCCTAGCGGTTACCACAGATACGCAGTATTTT.

At least ten counts were recorded for this clonotype. The chain has TRBV20-1 and TRBJ2-2, with TRBD2 matching over 13 bases. The CDR3 is 16 amino acids. The ends lost 3 bases at V and 5 bases at J; junction bases unmatched: 6. The V gene's germline CDR1 is DFQATT and CDR2 SNEGSKA (reference sequence). The CDR3 DNA is TGCAGTGCTAGTTCGACTAGCGGGAGGTCGACCGGGGAGCTGTTTTTT. The encoded protein is CSASSTSGRSTGELFF.

On this clonotype: This may arise from a read error, as a much more abundant clone is one base away. The chain recombines TRBV9 with TRBJ2-6; D ambiguous. The CDR3 totals 15 residues. Germline loops: CDR1 SGDLS, CDR2 YYNGEE. The CDR3 nucleotides are TGTGCCAGCAGCGTGCTAAGCTCTTGGGCCAACGTCCTGACTTTC. It specifies CASSVLSSWANVLTF.